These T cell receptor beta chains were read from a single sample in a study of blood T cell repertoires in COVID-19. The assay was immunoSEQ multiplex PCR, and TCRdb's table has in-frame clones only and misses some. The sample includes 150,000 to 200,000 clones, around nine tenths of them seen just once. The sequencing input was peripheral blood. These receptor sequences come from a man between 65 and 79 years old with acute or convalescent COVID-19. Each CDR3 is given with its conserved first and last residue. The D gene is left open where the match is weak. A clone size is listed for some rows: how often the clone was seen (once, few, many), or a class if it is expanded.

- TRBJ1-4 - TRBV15 TGTGCCTCCACCGAGGGGGAGACATATGAAAAACTGTTTTTT CASTEGETYEKLFF
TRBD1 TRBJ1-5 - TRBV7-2 TGTGCCAGCAGCCCGTTAACAGGGGACAATCAGCCCCAGCATTTT CASSPLTGDNQPQHF
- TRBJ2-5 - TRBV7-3 TGTGCCAGCAGCCCCAGCCTGGGCGGGGGCCAGACCCAGTACTTC CASSPSLGGGQTQYF
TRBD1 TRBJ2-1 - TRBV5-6 TGTGCCAGCAGCTTACGGGACAGGGGGCCCTATGAGCAGTTCTTC CASSLRDRGPYEQFF
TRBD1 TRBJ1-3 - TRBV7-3 TGTGCCAGCAGCCTTCAGGGGGCCATCTCTGGAAACACCATATATTTT CASSLQGAISGNTIYF
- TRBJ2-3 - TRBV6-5 TGTGCCAGCAGGGCCACAGATACGCAGTATTTT CASRATDTQYF
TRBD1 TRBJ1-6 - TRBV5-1 TGCGCCAGCAGCTCACAGGGGGCTGATTCACCCCTCCACTTT CASSSQGADSPLHF
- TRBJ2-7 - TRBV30 TGTGCCTCTGGACGGGAAAACTCCTACGAGCAGTACTTC CASGRENSYEQYF
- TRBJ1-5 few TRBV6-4 TGTGCCAGCACCCCCTTTTGGGCAGGGGACAATCAGCCCCAGCATTTT CASTPFWAGDNQPQHF
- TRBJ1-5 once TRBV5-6 TGTGCCAGCAGCTTGGTTCAGGGTTATCAGCCCCAGCATTTT CASSLVQGYQPQHF
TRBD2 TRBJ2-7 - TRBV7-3 TGTGCCAGCAGCTTCTTAGCGGGGGGCCCCTACGAGCAGTACTTC CASSFLAGGPYEQYF
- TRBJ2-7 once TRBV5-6 TGTGCCAGCAGCTTGTATAGTCGGGCGGGGTTCGAGCAGTACTTC CASSLYSRAGFEQYF
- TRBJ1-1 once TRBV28 TGTGCCAGCAGTTTAAGGGCGGGTAGGCCTGAAGCTTTCTTT CASSLRAGRPEAFF
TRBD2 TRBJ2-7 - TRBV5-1 TGCGCCAGCACCTATCAAAGCGGGAGCTCCTACGAGCAGTACTTC CASTYQSGSSYEQYF
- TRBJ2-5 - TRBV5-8 TGTGCCAGCAGCTCACGGTCGGGAGCTGAGACCCAGTACTTC CASSSRSGAETQYF
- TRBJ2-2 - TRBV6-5 TGTGCCAGCAGTCCATTTAGTCTGTCCGGGGAGCTGTTTTTT CASSPFSLSGELFF
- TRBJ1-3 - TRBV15 TGTGCCACCAGCCCGCAGGGTAGGGATGGAAACACCATATATTTT CATSPQGRDGNTIYF
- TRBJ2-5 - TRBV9 TGTGCCAGCAGCGAACAGGGGAGGCAAGAGACCCAGTACTTC CASSEQGRQETQYF
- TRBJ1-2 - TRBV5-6 TGTGCCAGCAGCTTGTATCAGGGTGGGGACACCTTC CASSLYQGGDTF
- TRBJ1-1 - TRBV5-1 TGCGCCAGCAGCCAGTACAGTGGAAGCACTGAAGCTTTCTTT CASSQYSGSTEAFF
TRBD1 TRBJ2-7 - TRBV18 TGTGCCAGCTCACTAACCGGGACAGGGGGTTCCTACGAGCAGTACTTC CASSLTGTGGSYEQYF
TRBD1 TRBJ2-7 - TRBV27 TGTGCCAGCAGTTCTGAGGGGACAGCAGCCTCCTACGAGCAGTACTTC CASSSEGTAASYEQYF
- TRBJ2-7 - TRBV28 TGTGCCAGCAGTTTACAGGAATACGAGCAGTACTTC CASSLQEYEQYF
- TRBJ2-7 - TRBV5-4 TGTGCCAGCAGCTTGGCCCTCGGGGTCAACCCCTACGAGCAGTACTTC CASSLALGVNPYEQYF
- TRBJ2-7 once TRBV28 TGTGCCAGCAGTTTATTTACGGGTACCTACGAGCAGTACTTC CASSLFTGTYEQYF
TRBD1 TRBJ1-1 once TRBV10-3 TGTGCCATCAGTGATGGGGACAGGGGGTCGGGGAACACTGAAGCTTTCTTT CAISDGDRGSGNTEAFF
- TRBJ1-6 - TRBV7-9 TGTGCCAGCAGCTTGGGGCTCTCGAACAATTCACCCCTCCACTTT CASSLGLSNNSPLHF
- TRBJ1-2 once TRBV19 TGTGCCAGCCACAACGCGGGGCACGTGGGTGGCTACACCTTC CASHNAGHVGGYTF
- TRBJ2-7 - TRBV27 TGTGCCAGCAGTCCTACGGGACTTTACGAGCAGTACTTC CASSPTGLYEQYF
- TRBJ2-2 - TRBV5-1 TGCGCCAGCAGCTTGGGACAGGTCAACACCGGGGAGCTGTTTTTT CASSLGQVNTGELFF
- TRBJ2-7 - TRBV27 TGTGCCAGCAGTACCCGGGACTCCTACGAGCAGTACTTC CASSTRDSYEQYF
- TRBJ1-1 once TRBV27 TGTGCCAGCAGTTTTTCGGGGAACACTGAAGCTTTCTTT CASSFSGNTEAFF
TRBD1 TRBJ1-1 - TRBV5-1 TGCGCCAGCAGCGGACAGGTACGCACTGAAGCTTTCTTT CASSGQVRTEAFF
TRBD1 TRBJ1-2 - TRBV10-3 TGTGCCACACGGACAGGGAGGGAAGAAGGCTACACCTTC CATRTGREEGYTF
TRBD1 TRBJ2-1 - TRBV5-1 TGCGCCAGTCAGGGACAGACCTACAATGAGCAGTTCTTC CASQGQTYNEQFF
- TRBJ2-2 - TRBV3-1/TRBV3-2 TGTGCCAGCAGCCAACTTAGCACCGGGGAGCTGTTTTTT CASSQLSTGELFF
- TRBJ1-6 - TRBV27 TGTGCCAGCAGTTCCTCGGGAGGCGGGAATTCACCCCTCCACTTT CASSSSGGGNSPLHF
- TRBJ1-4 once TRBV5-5 TGTGCCAGCAGCGAGTTTAGAACTAATGAAAAACTGTTTTTT CASSEFRTNEKLFF
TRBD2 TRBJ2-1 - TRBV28 TGTGCCAGCAGTTTCCGCATGACTAGCGGGAGGAATGAGCAGTTCTTC CASSFRMTSGRNEQFF
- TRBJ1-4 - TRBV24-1 TGTGCCACCGACCGGACAACTTGTGAAAAACTGTTTTTT CATDRTTCEKLFF
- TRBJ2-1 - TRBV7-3 TGTGCCAGCAGCTTAACAGGGAGCTATGAGCAGTTCTTC CASSLTGSYEQFF
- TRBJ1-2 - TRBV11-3 TGTGCCAGCAGCTTAAACAGCGGCGGTGATGGCTACACCTTC CASSLNSGGDGYTF
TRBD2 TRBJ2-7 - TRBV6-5 TGTGCCAGCAGTTACTCCGCGGGGGGAGTGAGCGAGCAGTACTTC CASSYSAGGVSEQYF
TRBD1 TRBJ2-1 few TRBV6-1 TGTGCCAGCAGTGAAAGACAGGGCTACAATGAGCAGTTCTTC CASSERQGYNEQFF
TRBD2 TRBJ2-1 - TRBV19 TGTGCCAGTAGTCTTCGAGCGGGAGGTATGGAGTTCTTC CASSLRAGGMEFF
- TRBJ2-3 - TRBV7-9 TGTGCCAGCAGCTCCATAGATACGCAGTATTTT CASSSIDTQYF
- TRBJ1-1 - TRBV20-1 TGCAGTGCCCATAGACGGGTTGAAGCTTTCTTT CSAHRRVEAFF
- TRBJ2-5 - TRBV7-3 TGTGCCAGCAGCTCCGGACTGGCATATATGGAGACCCAGTACTTC CASSSGLAYMETQYF
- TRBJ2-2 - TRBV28 TGTGCCAGCAGGGCCGGGGGGCCCGGTGTGGGGGGAGCCGGGGAGCTGTTTTTT CASRAGGPGVGGAGELFF
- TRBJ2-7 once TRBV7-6 TGTGCCAGCAGCTTAGGGGCAGGGGCCCCCTACGAGCAGTACTTC CASSLGAGAPYEQYF